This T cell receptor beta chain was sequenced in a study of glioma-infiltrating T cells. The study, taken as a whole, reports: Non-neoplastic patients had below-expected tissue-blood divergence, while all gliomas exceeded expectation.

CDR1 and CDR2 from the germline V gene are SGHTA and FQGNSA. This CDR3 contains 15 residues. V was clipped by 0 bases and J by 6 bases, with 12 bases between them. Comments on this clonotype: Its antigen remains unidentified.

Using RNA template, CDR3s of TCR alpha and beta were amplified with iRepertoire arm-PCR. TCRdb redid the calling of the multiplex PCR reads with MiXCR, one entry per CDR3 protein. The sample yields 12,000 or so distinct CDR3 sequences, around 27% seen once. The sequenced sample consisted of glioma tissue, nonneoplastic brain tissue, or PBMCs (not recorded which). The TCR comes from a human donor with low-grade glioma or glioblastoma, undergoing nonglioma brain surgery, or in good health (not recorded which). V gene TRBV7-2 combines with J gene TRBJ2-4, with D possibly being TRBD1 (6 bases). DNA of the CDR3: TGTGCCAGCAGCTTAGCGGCAGGGGTCGGAAACATTCAGTACTTC. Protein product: CASSLAAGVGNIQYF.